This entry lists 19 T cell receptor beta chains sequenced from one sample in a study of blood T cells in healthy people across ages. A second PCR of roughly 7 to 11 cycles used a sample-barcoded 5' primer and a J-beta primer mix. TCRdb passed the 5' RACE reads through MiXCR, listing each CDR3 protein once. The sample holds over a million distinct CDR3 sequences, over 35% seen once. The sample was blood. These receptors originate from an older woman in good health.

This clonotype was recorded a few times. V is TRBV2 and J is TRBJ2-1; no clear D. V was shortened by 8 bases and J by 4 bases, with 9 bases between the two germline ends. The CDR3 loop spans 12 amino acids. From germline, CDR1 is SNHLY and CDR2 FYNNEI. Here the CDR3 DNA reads TGTGCCAGCCGGGCAGAATACAATGAGCAGTTCTTC. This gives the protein CASRAEYNEQFF.

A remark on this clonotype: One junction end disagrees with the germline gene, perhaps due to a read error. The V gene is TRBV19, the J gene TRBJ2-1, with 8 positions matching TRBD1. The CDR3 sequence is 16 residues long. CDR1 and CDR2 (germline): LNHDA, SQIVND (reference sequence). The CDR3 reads CASSKNRGVAYNEQFF. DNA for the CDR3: TGCGCCAGTAGTAAGAACAGGGGGGTCGCCTACAATGAGCAGTTCTTC.

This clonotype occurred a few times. The CDR3 bases are TGCGCCAGCAGTGAAGGGATAACTAATGAAAAACTGTTTTTT. This sequence encodes CASSEGITNEKLFF. The chain is built from TRBV10-1 and TRBJ1-4; D gene uncertain. Trimming pared 3 bases from V and 1 base from J, leaving 6 bases between. Germline CDR1 reads WNHNN; CDR2 reads SYGVQD (reference sequence). The CDR3 covers 14 residues.

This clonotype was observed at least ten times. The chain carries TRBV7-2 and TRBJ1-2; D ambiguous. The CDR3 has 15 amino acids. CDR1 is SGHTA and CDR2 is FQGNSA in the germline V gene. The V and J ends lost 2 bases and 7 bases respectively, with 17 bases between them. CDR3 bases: TGTGCCAGCAGCTTATTACGGGGAGCCGGAGGTGGCTACACCTTC. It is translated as CASSLLRGAGGGYTF.

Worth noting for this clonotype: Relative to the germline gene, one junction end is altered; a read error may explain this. CDR3 amino acids: CASSLYVRGATNEKLFF. The CDR3 DNA reads as TGTGCCAGCAGTTTATATGTGCGAGGGGCAACTAATGAAAAGCTGTTTTTT. The V call is TRBV27, the J call TRBJ1-4; D is possibly TRBD1 (5 bases). This CDR3 has 17 amino acids. The germline gives CDR1 MNHEY, CDR2 SMNVEV (reference sequence).

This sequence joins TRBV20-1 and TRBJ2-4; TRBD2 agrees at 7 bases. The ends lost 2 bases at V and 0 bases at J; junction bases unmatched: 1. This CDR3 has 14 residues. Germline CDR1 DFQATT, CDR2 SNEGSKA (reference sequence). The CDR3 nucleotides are TGCAGTGCTAGACAGCGGGAAGCCAAAAACATTCAGTACTTC. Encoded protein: CSARQREAKNIQYF.

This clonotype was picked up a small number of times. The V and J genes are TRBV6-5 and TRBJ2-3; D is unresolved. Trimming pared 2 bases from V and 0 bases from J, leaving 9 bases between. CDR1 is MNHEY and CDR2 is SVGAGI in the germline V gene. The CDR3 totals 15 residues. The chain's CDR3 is CASSYRPTSTDTQYF. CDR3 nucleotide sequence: TGTGCCAGCAGTTACAGACCCACCAGCACAGATACGCAGTATTTT.

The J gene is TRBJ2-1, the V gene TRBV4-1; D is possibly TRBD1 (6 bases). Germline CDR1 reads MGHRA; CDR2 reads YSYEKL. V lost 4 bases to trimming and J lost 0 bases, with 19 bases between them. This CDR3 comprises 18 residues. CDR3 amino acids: CASSPTPNRVGSYNEQFF. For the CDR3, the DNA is TGCGCCAGCAGCCCGACACCCAACAGGGTCGGCTCCTACAATGAGCAGTTCTTC.

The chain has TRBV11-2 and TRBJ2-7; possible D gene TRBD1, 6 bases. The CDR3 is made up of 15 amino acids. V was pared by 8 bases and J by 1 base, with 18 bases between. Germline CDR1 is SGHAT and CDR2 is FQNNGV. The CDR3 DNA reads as TGTGCCAGCGGCCGGACCCCAGGGGTTTCCTACGAGCAGTACTTC. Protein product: CASGRTPGVSYEQYF.

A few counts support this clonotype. The CDR3 nucleotides read TGTGCCAGCAGCCGAGGACTAGCGGGTGCTAGGGAGCAGTTCTTC. Its translation is CASSRGLAGAREQFF. V usage is TRBV4-2 and J usage is TRBJ2-1, with TRBD2 matching 11 bases. The CDR3 runs 15 residues. Germline CDR1 LGHNA, CDR2 YNFKEQ. The V segment lost 4 bases and the J segment 10 bases; nucleotides outside the gene matches: 9.

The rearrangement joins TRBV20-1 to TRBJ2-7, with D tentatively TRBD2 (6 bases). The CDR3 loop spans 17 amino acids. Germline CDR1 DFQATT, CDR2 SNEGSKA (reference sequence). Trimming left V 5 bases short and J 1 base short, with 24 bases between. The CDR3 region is CSAFSRLSGQSSYEQYF. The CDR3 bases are TGCAGTGCTTTTAGTAGATTGAGCGGGCAGTCTTCCTACGAGCAGTACTTC.

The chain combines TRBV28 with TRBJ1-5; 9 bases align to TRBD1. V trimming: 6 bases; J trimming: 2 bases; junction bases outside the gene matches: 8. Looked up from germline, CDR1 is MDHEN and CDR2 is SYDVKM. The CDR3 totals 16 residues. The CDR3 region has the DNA TGTGCCAGCAGCTATTACAGGGGGCAAGGCAATCAGCCCCAGCATTTT. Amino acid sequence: CASSYYRGQGNQPQHF.

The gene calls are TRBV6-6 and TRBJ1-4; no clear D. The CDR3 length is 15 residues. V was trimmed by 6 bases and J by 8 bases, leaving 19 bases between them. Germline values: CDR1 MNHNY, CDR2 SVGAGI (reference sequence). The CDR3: CASSPDSTLGEKLFF. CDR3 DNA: TGTGCCAGCAGCCCGGACTCTACATTGGGGGAAAAACTGTTTTTT.

The CDR3 nucleotides are TGTGCCAGTGCTACAGGGGGCGGCTATGGCTACACCTTC. This codes for CASATGGGYGYTF. J is TRBJ1-2 and V is TRBV12-3 or TRBV12-4; 9 bases agree with TRBD1. CDR3 length: 13 residues. J lost 4 bases, V lost 9 bases, and 6 bases had no gene match.

The CDR3 nucleotides are TGTGCCAGCAGAGTACCGGGACGGCGGTACTTC. This gives the protein CASRVPGRRYF. The V gene is TRBV6-1, the J gene TRBJ2-7; D may be TRBD1 or TRBD2 (5 bases each). This CDR3 comprises 11 residues. CDR1 is MNHNS and CDR2 is SASEGT in the germline V gene. The V end lost 6 bases, the J end lost 12 bases, and 15 bases lay between the germline ends.

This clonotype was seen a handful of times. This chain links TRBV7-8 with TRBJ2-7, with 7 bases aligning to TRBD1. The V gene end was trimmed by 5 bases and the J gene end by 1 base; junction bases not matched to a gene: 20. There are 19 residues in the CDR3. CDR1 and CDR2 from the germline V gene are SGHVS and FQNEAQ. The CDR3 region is CASSPGDSNLYTFSYEQYF. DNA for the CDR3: TGTGCCAGCAGCCCCGGGGACAGCAACTTATACACCTTTTCCTACGAGCAGTACTTC.

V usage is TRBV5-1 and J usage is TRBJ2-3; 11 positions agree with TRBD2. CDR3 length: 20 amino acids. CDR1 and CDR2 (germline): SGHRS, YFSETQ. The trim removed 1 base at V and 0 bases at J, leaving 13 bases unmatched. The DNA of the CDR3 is TGCGCCAGCAGCTTGACCTTTCTAGCGGGAGGACCAACTAGCACAGATACGCAGTATTTT. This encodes CASSLTFLAGGPTSTDTQYF.

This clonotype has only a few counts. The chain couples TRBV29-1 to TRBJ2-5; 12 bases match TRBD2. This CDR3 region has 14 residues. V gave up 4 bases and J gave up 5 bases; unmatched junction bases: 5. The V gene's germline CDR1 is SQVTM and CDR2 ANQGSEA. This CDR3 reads CSVATSGSSETQYF. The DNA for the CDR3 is TGCAGCGTTGCGACTAGCGGGAGTTCGGAGACCCAGTACTTC.

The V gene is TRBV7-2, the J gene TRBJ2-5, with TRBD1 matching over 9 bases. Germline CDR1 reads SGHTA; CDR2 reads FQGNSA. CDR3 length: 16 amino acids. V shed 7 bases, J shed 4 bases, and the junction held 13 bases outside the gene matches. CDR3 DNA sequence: TGTGCCAGCATCAAAAGACAGGGGGAGAATCGAGAGACCCAGTACTTC. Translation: CASIKRQGENRETQYF.